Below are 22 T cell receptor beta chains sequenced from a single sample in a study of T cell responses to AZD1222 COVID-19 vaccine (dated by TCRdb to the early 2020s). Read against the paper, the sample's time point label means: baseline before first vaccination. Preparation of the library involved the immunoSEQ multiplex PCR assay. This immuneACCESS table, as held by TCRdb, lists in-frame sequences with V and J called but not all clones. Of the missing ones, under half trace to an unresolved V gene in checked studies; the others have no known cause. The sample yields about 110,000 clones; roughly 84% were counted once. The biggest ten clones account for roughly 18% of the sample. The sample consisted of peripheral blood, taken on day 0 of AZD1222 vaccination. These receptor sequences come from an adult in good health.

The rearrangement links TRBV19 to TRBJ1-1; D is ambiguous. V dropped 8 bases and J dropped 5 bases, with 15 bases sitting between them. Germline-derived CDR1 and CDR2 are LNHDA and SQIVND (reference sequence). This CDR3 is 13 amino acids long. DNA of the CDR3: TGTGCCAGTTCCCTCCTTGGTGCGACTGAAGCTTTCTTT. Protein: CASSLLGATEAFF.

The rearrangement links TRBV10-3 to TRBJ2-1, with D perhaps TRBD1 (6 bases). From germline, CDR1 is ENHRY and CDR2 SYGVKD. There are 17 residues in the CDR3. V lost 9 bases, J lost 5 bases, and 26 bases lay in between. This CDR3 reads CAISRETTGHPNNEQFF. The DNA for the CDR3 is TGTGCCATTTCAAGGGAAACAACGGGACACCCAAACAATGAGCAGTTCTTC.

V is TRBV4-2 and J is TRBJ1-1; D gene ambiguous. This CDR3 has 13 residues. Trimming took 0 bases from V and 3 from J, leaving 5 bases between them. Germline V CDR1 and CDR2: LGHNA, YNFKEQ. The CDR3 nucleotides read TGTGCCAGCAGCCAAGAGATGGACACTGAAGCTTTCTTT. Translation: CASSQEMDTEAFF.

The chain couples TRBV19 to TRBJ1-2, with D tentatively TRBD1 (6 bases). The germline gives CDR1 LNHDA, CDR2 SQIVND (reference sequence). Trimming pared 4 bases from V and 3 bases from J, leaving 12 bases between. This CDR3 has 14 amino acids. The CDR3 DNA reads TGTGCCAGTAGTACTACAGGGTTGGACTATGGCTACACCTTC. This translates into CASSTTGLDYGYTF. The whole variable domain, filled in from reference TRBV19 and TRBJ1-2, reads DGGITQSPKYLFRKEGQNVTLSCEQNLNHDAMYWYRQDPGQGLRLIYYSQIVNDFQKGDIAEGYSVSREKKESFPLTVTSAQKNPTAFYLCASSTTGLDYGYTFGSGTRLTVV.

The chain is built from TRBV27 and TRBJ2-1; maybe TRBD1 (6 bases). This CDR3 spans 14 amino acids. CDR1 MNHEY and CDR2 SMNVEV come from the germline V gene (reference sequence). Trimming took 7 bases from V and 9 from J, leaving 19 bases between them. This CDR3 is CASTTYAGVSEQFF. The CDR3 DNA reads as TGTGCCAGCACCACGTACGCAGGGGTGAGTGAGCAGTTCTTC.

This CDR3 reads CASSDPGLSNQPQHF. The CDR3 bases are TGTGCCAGTAGTGACCCGGGTCTTAGCAATCAGCCCCAGCATTTT. V and J are TRBV19 and TRBJ1-5; D is uncertain. The CDR3 is 15 amino acids. Trimming removed 5 bases at V and 0 bases at J, with 11 bases between. Germline V gene data show CDR1 as LNHDA and CDR2 as SQIVND (reference sequence). The full variable domain, in which reference TRBV19 and TRBJ1-5 provide the parts outside the CDR3, is DGGITQSPKYLFRKEGQNVTLSCEQNLNHDAMYWYRQDPGQGLRLIYYSQIVNDFQKGDIAEGYSVSREKKESFPLTVTSAQKNPTAFYLCASSDPGLSNQPQHFGDGTRLSIL.

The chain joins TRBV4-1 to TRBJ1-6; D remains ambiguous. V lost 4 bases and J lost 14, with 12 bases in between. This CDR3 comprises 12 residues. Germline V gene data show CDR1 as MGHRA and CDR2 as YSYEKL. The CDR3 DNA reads TGCGCCAGCAGCCCGGTTATGGGATCCCTCCACTTT. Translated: CASSPVMGSLHF.

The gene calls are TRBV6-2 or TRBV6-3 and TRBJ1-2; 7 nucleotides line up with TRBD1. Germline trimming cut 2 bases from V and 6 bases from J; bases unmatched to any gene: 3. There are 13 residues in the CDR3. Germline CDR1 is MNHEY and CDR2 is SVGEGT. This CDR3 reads CASSYRGTDGYTF. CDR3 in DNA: TGTGCCAGCAGTTACCGAGGGACAGATGGCTACACCTTC.

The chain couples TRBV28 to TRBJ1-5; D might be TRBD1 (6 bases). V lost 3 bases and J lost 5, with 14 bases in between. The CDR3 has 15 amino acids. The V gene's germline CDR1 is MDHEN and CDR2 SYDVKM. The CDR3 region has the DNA TGTGCCAGCAGTTTGGGTCAGGGGAGGGATCAGCCCCAGCATTTT. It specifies CASSLGQGRDQPQHF.

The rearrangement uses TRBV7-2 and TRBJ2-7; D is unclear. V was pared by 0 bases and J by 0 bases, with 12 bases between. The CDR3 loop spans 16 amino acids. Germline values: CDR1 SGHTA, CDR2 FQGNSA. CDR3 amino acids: CASSLAPAGFSYEQYF. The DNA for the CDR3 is TGTGCCAGCAGCTTAGCGCCAGCCGGCTTCTCCTACGAGCAGTACTTC.

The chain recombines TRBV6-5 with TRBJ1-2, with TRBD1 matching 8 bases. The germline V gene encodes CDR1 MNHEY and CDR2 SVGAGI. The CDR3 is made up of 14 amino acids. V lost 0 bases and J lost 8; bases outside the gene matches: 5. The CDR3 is CASSYSGRGHGYTF. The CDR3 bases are TGTGCCAGCAGTTACTCGGGCAGGGGGCACGGCTACACCTTC.

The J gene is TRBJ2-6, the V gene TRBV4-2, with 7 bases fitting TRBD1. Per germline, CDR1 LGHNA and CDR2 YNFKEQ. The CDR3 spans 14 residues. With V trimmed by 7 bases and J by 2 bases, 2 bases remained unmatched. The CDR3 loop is CASTTGAGANVLTF. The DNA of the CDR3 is TGTGCCAGCACAACAGGGGCTGGGGCCAACGTCCTGACTTTC.

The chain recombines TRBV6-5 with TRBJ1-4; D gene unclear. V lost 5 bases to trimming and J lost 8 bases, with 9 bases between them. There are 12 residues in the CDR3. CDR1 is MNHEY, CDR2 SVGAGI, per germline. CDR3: CASSPGIEKLFF. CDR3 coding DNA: TGTGCCAGCAGTCCGGGGATCGAAAAACTGTTTTTT.

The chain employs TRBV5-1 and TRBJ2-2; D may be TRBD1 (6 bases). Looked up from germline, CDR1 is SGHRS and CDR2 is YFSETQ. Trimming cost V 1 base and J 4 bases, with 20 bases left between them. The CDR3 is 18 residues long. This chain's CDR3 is CASSLRTDFLAGTGELFF. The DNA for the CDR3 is TGCGCCAGCAGCTTGAGGACAGACTTTTTGGCTGGCACCGGGGAGCTGTTTTTT. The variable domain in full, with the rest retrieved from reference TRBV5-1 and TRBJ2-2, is KAGVTQTPRYLIKTRGQQVTLSCSPISGHRSVSWYQQTPGQGLQFLFEYFSETQRNKGNFPGRFSGRQFSNSRSEMNVSTLELGDSALYLCASSLRTDFLAGTGELFFGEGSRLTVL.

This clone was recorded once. This chain's CDR3 is CASSEIAGPGTEAFF. CDR3 nucleotide sequence: TGTGCCAGCTCAGAGATTGCAGGGCCGGGGACTGAAGCTTTCTTT. The chain links TRBV18 to TRBJ1-1; maybe TRBD1 (5 bases). V lost 5 bases and J 5 bases, leaving 18 bases between the germline ends. Germline-derived CDR1 and CDR2 are KGHSH and LQKENI. This CDR3 has 15 amino acids.

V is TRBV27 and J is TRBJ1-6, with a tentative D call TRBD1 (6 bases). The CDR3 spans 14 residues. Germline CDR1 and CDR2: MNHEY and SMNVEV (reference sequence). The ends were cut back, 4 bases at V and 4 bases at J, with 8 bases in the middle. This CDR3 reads CASSSGQYNSPLHF. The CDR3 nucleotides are TGTGCCAGCAGTTCTGGACAGTATAATTCACCCCTCCACTTT.

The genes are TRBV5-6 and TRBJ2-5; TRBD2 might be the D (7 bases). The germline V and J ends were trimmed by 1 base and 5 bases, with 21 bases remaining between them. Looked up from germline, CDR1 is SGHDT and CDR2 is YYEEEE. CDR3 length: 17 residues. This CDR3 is CASSLFGRGHLRETQYF. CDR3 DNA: TGTGCCAGCAGCTTGTTCGGGCGGGGGCACCTCAGGGAGACCCAGTACTTC.

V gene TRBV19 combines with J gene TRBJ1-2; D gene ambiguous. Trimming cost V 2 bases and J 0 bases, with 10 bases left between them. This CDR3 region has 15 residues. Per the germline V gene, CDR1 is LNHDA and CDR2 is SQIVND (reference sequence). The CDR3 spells CASSISDTPNYGYTF. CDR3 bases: TGTGCCAGTAGTATAAGCGACACACCTAACTATGGCTACACCTTC.

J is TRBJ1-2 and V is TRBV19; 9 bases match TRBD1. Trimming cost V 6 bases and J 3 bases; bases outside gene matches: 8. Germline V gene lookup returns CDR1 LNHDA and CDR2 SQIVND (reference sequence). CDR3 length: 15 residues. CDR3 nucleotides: TGTGCCAGTAGCCTTCAGGGGACAGGGCACTATGGCTACACCTTC. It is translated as CASSLQGTGHYGYTF.

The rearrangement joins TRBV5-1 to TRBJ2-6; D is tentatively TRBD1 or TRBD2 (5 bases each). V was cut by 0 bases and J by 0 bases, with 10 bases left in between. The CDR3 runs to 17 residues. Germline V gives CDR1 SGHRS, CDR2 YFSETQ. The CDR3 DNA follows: TGCGCCAGCAGCTTGGCGGGACCCTCCTCTGGGGCCAACGTCCTGACTTTC. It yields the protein CASSLAGPSSGANVLTF.

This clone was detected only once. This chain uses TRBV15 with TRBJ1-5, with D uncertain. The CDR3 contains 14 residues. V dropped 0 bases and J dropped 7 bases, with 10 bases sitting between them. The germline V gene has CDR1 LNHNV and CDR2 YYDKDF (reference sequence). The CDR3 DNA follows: TGTGCCACCAGCAGAGATGGGCAAGTCCAGCCCCAGCATTTT. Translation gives CATSRDGQVQPQHF.

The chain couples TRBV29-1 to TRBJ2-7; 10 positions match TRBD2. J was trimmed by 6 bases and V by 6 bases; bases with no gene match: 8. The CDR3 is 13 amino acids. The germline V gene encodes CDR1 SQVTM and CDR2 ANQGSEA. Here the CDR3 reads CSVQAGGHSEQYF. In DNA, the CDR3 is TGCAGCGTCCAAGCGGGGGGGCATTCCGAGCAGTACTTC.